Listed below are T cell receptor beta chains from one sample, sequenced in a study of a mutant IDH1 vaccine in newly diagnosed glioma. Their antigens are not known. Profiled with immunoSEQ multiplex PCR; TCRdb holds only in-frame clones, not every one. The sample includes more than 25,000 clones, around three quarters of them seen just once. The source was PBMCs, collected from a glioma patient whose treatment included an IDH1 peptide vaccine. The receptors were gathered from a woman in her twenties or thirties with glioma. Some clones in this sample may be carry-over from other donors' samples. The CDR3 runs from the conserved cysteine through the conserved F or W. D genes are given only for firm matches. Size tells how often a clone was seen (once, few, many) or the class of an expanded clone, and some rows leave it out.

size	V	J	D	DNA	CDR3
once	TRBV4-1	TRBJ1-1	.	TGCGCCAGCAGCCAAGATTCCGTAGGGAGGGGAAGGACTGAAGCTTTCTTT	CASSQDSVGRGRTEAFF
.	TRBV5-1	TRBJ1-2	.	TGCGCCAGCAGCTTGGATGTGGGTGGAAAAGGCTACACCTTC	CASSLDVGGKGYTF
.	TRBV27	TRBJ1-2	.	TGTGCCAGCAGTTTTCTGTCAGGGAACTATGGCTACACCTTC	CASSFLSGNYGYTF
.	TRBV7-9	TRBJ2-1	.	TGTGCCAGCAGCAGCTACTTCAACCCTGACTACAATGAGCAGTTCTTC	CASSSYFNPDYNEQFF
.	TRBV5-1	TRBJ1-4	.	TGCGCCAGCAGCCCGGGGACTCTAGGGCGAGAAAAACTGTTTTTT	CASSPGTLGREKLFF
.	TRBV30	TRBJ2-5	.	TGTGCCTGGAGCGGCAGCGGGGAGACCCAGTACTTC	CAWSGSGETQYF
.	TRBV25-1	TRBJ2-7	.	TGTGCCAGCATCCCGGGGCACCACGAGCAGTACTTC	CASIPGHHEQYF
.	TRBV6-1	TRBJ2-7	.	TGTGCCAGCACTCCGACCACCCCTTTGCACGAGCAGTACTTC	CASTPTTPLHEQYF
.	TRBV29-1	TRBJ2-7	TRBD2	TGCAGCGTTGAAGGGGTGGGTAGCGGGGACTACGAGCAGTACTTC	CSVEGVGSGDYEQYF
.	TRBV10-3	TRBJ2-5	.	TGTGCCATCAGTGAGAGAATGGAGACCCAGTACTTC	CAISERMETQYF
.	TRBV6-6	TRBJ2-7	TRBD2	TGTGCCACCACCGGACTAGCGCGGGACGGGCCGTACTTC	CATTGLARDGPYF
.	TRBV11-2	TRBJ2-7	.	TGTGCCAGCAGCATACAAATCGGAACTAGCTCCTACGAGCAGTACTTC	CASSIQIGTSSYEQYF
.	TRBV4-1	TRBJ2-7	.	TGCGCCAGCAGCCCGGTGGAGCTTTCCTACGAGCAGTACTTC	CASSPVELSYEQYF
.	TRBV11-2	TRBJ1-4	.	TGTGCCAGCAGCTTAGCAGGCCTTAATGAAAAACTGTTTTTT	CASSLAGLNEKLFF